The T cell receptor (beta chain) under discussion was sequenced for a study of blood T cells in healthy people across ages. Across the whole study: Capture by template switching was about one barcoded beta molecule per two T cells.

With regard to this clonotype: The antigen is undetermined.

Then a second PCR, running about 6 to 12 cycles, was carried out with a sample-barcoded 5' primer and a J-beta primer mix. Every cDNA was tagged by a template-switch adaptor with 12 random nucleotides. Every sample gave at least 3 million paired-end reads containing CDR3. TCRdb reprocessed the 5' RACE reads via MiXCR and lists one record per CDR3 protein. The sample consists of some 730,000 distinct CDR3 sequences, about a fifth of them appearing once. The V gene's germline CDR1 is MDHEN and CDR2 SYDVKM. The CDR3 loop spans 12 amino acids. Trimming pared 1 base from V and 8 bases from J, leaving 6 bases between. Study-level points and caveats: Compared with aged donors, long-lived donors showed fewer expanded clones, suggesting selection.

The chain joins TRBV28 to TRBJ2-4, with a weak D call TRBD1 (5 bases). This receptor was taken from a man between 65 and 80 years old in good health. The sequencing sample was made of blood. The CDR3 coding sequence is TGTGCCAGCAGTTTATTAGGGGACATTCAGTACTTC. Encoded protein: CASSLLGDIQYF.